The 21 T cell receptor delta chains listed next were all sequenced from one sample in a study of γδ T cells in repeated Plasmodium falciparum infection. TCRdb redid clone calling on the multiplex PCR reads using CATT. The sample lists 75,000 to 95,000 delta-chain clones; 0.95% to 1% were seen once. Bulk repertoires came from Vgamma9/Vdelta2+ or Vdelta2-negative gammadelta T cells flow-sorted from PBMC. Source material: gamma-delta T cells from blood. The receptors here all came from a pool of human donors (malaria-infected and uninfected, not separated).

About this clone: The TCRdb protein, from a much larger clone, departs from this DNA's translation at residue 5, likely by read error; the protein shown derives from the DNA. This chain connects TRDV1 to TRDJ1; 9 positions agree with TRDD3. The J gene comes from matching the DNA to germline here; TCRdb lacks it. CDR1 TSWWSYY and CDR2 QGS come from the germline V gene. This CDR3 comprises 20 residues. Germline trimming cut 4 bases from V and 0 bases from J; bases unmatched to any gene: 18. The CDR3 nucleotides read TGTGCTCTTGGGGGAAACACTTCGGGGTACTGGGGGACCTACACCGATAAACTCATCTTT. This translates into CALGGNTSGYWGTYTDKLIF.

Comments on this clone: The translation of this DNA and the TCRdb protein of a much larger clone differ at residue 7, probably owing to a read error; the protein shown here is translated from the DNA. V gene TRDV2 combines with J gene TRDJ1, with D unresolved. TCRdb does not report a J gene; here it was assigned by matching the DNA to germline references. Trimming removed 1 base at V and 0 bases at J, with 20 bases between. This CDR3 comprises 18 residues. The germline V gene encodes CDR1 GEAIGNYY and CDR2 EKD. The CDR3 protein is CACDTLWAENLYTDKLIF. CDR3 sequence (DNA): TGTGCCTGTGACACGCTGTGGGCTGAGAACTTGTACACCGATAAACTCATCTTT.

This clone has a handful of counts. A read error likely explains this, since a far larger clone differs by one base. This CDR3 is also generated by other DNA sequences in the sample. The CDR3 loop reads CALGELGGIHTDKLIF. Here the CDR3 DNA reads TGTGCTCTTGGGGAACTAGGGGGTATACACACCGATAAACTCATCTTT. The J gene is TRDJ1, the V gene TRDV1, with a tentative D call TRDD3 (5 bases). CDR1 is TSWWSYY and CDR2 is QGS in the germline V gene. CDR3 length: 16 residues. Trimming cost V 0 bases and J 0 bases, with 11 bases left between them.

This clone was picked up a small number of times. This is likely an artifact of a read error, given a far larger clone one base away. This sample also contains other DNA sequences that code for the same CDR3. V is TRDV1 and J is TRDJ1; D is perhaps TRDD3 (5 bases). Assignment of the J gene here rests on matching the DNA to germline, because TCRdb gives none. The CDR3 contains 20 residues. The V end was cut by 3 bases, the J end by 1 base, with 27 bases between. The germline V gene has CDR1 TSWWSYY and CDR2 QGS. CDR3: CALGENSGPSSGVLTDKLIF. The CDR3 nucleotides are TGTGCTCTTGGGGAGAACAGCGGGCCATCCTCGGGGGTCCTCACCGATAAACTCATCTTT.

This clone turned up a few times. TCRdb shows a much larger clone's protein in place of this DNA's translation, and the two differ at residue 4, likely through a read error; the protein shown is translated from the DNA. This chain links TRDV1 with TRDJ1; TRDD3 matches at 7 bases. CDR3 size: 16 residues. With V trimmed by 7 bases and J by 0 bases, 11 bases remained unmatched. Germline CDR1 TSWWSYY, CDR2 QGS. The CDR3: CALEDPYWGYTDKLIF. The CDR3 DNA follows: TGTGCTCTTGAGGACCCATACTGGGGCTACACCGATAAACTCATCTTT.

Points on this clone: This DNA's translation and the protein TCRdb lists, from a much larger clone, do not match at residue 5, likely due to a read error; the protein shown is translated from the DNA. The chain links TRDV1 to TRDJ1, with D perhaps TRDD3 (5 bases). The J gene, missing from TCRdb, was assigned here through DNA to germline matching. Trimming removed 3 bases at V and 1 base at J, with 15 bases between. CDR1 is TSWWSYY, CDR2 QGS, per germline. The CDR3 has 16 residues. CDR3 coding DNA: TGTGCTCTTGGGGATCTGGAGGTGGGGTCCACCGATAAACTCATCTTT. Its translation is CALGDLEVGSTDKLIF.

There are a few counts of this clone. A far larger clone lies a single base away; this is likely a read error. The same CDR3 can be traced to other DNA sequences in this sample. The genes are TRDV2 and TRDJ1; D unresolved. The J gene is absent in TCRdb and was assigned here via DNA matching to germline. V was clipped by 3 bases and J by 8 bases, with 9 bases between them. This CDR3 has 11 amino acids. Germline lookup yields CDR1 GEAIGNYY and CDR2 EKD. CDR3 DNA: TGTGCCTGTGACCGGGTCAACAAACTCATCTTT. Amino acids: CACDRVNKLIF.

On this clone itself: The protein recorded in TCRdb matches a much larger clone and deviates from this DNA's translation at residue 3, suggesting a read error; the protein here is obtained by translating the DNA. The CDR3 spells CAHGTWRSSDKLIF. In DNA, the CDR3 is TGTGCTCATGGGACTTGGAGATCCTCCGATAAACTCATCTTT. The J gene is TRDJ1, the V gene TRDV1; no clear D. TCRdb lists no J gene, so it was determined here by aligning the DNA to germline. CDR1 is TSWWSYY, CDR2 QGS, per germline. This CDR3 is 14 amino acids long.

The sample holds many counts of this clone. Written as DNA, the CDR3 is TGTGCCTGTGACCTAGCTCCACTGGGGGATACGTACACCGATAAACTCATCTTT. Translated: CACDLAPLGDTYTDKLIF. The chain recombines TRDV2 with TRDJ1; TRDD3 matches at 13 bases. This CDR3 comprises 18 residues. The V gene's germline CDR1 is GEAIGNYY and CDR2 EKD. V was clipped by 3 bases and J by 0 bases; unmatched bases: 9.

This clone appeared a few times. The translation of this DNA and the TCRdb protein of a much larger clone differ at residue 21, probably owing to a read error; the protein shown here is translated from the DNA. The chain is built from TRDV2 and TRDJ1, with 9 bases lining up with TRDD3. TCRdb lists no J gene, so it was determined here by aligning the DNA to germline. The germline CDR1 and CDR2 sequences are GEAIGNYY and EKD. This CDR3 comprises 24 residues. CDR3: CACDTVRGGDTHYSTPTYTDELIF. The CDR3 DNA reads as TGTGCCTGTGACACCGTGAGGGGGGGGGATACCCACTACAGTACACCGACGTACACCGATGAACTCATCTTT.

This clone has a handful of counts. This DNA translates differently at residue 16 from the TCRdb protein, which is that of a much larger clone; a read error is likely, and the protein shown is the DNA's own translation. J is TRDJ1 and V is TRDV1; D might be TRDD2 (5 bases). Germline matching of the DNA provided the J gene here, since TCRdb leaves it blank. The CDR3 sequence is 22 residues long. The V and J ends lost 5 bases and 0 bases respectively, with 34 bases between them. The germline gives CDR1 TSWWSYY, CDR2 QGS. CDR3 loop: CALGKSPSVGPNKTKNTDKLIF. The CDR3 DNA reads as TGTGCTCTTGGGAAATCCCCTTCGGTGGGACCGAATAAGACTAAGAACACCGATAAACTCATCTTT.

The sample holds a few counts of this clone. A far larger clone lies a single base away; this is likely a read error. Other DNA sequences from this sample encode an identical CDR3 as well. The chain combines TRDV1 with TRDJ1, with D possibly TRDD3 on 5 matching bases. Assignment of the J gene here rests on matching the DNA to germline, because TCRdb gives none. The CDR3 sequence is 19 residues long. Germline V gives CDR1 TSWWSYY, CDR2 QGS. This CDR3 reads CALGDGKLTPGVNLDKLIF. The CDR3, as DNA: TGCGCTCTTGGGGACGGAAAATTAACTCCTGGCGTTAACCTCGATAAACTCATCTTT.

The sample holds many counts of this clone. The rearrangement joins TRDV2 to TRDJ1; D call uncertain. The CDR3 has 19 residues. The germline V and J ends were trimmed by 0 bases and 0 bases, with 22 bases remaining between them. Germline CDR1 is GEAIGNYY and CDR2 is EKD. The CDR3 DNA follows: TGTGCCTGTGACACCGTTTCGGTGGGAGAGAACACCTACACCGATAAACTCATCTTT. Protein: CACDTVSVGENTYTDKLIF.

Turning to this clone: The protein given by TCRdb reflects a much larger clone and differs at residue 7 from this DNA's translation, likely from a read error; the protein shown is the DNA's translation. The gene calls are TRDV2 and TRDJ1, with 8 bases identical to TRDD3. The J gene comes from matching the DNA to germline here; TCRdb lacks it. In germline, CDR1 is GEAIGNYY, CDR2 EKD. The CDR3 contains 16 residues. The ends lost 2 bases at V and 1 base at J; junction bases unmatched: 8. CDR3 nucleotides: TGTGCCTGTGACATACTGTGGGATACGCTCACCGATAAACTCATCTTT. This translates into CACDILWDTLTDKLIF.

Remarks on this clone: The amino acid sequence in TCRdb belongs to a much larger clone and departs from this DNA's translation at residue 17, likely a sequencing read error; the sequence shown is translated from the DNA. There is no J gene call, but TRDV2 is given as the V gene; whether TRDD3, the table's D call, matches the DNA was not checked. Germline assignment: CDR1 GEAIGNYY and CDR2 EKD. The CDR3 length is 18 residues. The CDR3 loop reads CACDTVAKVRDNSDKLTF. In DNA form, the CDR3 reads TGTGCCTGTGACACCGTGGCGAAGGTGAGGGATAACTCCGATAAACTCACCTTT.

Many counts were recorded for this clone. Only one base separates this from a far larger clonotype, so it likely reflects a read error. Other DNA sequences in this specimen translate into the identical CDR3. The J gene went uncalled, whereas the V gene is TRDV2; the table's D call TRDD3 went unverified against the DNA. CDR1 GEAIGNYY and CDR2 EKD come from the germline V gene. The CDR3 is 18 amino acids. The CDR3 DNA reads TGTGCCTGTGACACCGTTTCCCGACTGGGGGGGGGCACCGATAAACTCATCTTC. This codes for CACDTVSRLGGGTDKLIF.

This clone was found a few times. A single base is all that separates this from a far larger clone, so a read error is likely. Other DNA sequences in this sample translate to the same CDR3. The J gene is uncalled and the V gene is TRDV1; the table assigns TRDD3, which was not confirmed against the DNA. Germline values: CDR1 TSWWSYY, CDR2 QGS. CDR3 length: 20 residues. CDR3 sequence reads: CALSPLSWGSPGWYTDKLIF. The CDR3 DNA reads as TGTGCTCTTAGCCCCTTGTCCTGGGGGTCCCCCGGTTGGTACACCGATAAACTCATCTTC.

There are many counts of this clone. TCRdb's protein, taken from a much larger clone, differs from this DNA's translation at residue 8, likely owing to a read error; the protein displayed comes from the DNA. The chain employs TRDV2 and TRDJ1, with 9 nucleotides matching TRDD3. No J segment appears in TCRdb, so it was assigned here by matching the sequence to germline. The V gene end was trimmed by 0 bases and the J gene end by 4 bases; junction bases not matched to a gene: 17. The CDR3 is made up of 19 amino acids. The germline CDR1 and CDR2 sequences are GEAIGNYY and EKD. CDR3 DNA: TGTGCCTGTGACACCGGGGGGCACTGGGGGACCCCGGGGATCGATAAACTCATCTTT. The encoded protein is CACDTGGHWGTPGIDKLIF.

As for this clone: This probably arose from a read error, given a far larger clone one base away. The same CDR3 can be traced to other DNA sequences in this sample. The V call is TRDV1, the J call TRDJ1; D not certain. Germline matching of the DNA provided the J gene here, since TCRdb leaves it blank. The V and J ends lost 7 bases and 1 base respectively, with 25 bases between them. The CDR3 covers 18 residues. Germline-derived CDR1 and CDR2 are TSWWSYY and QGS. The DNA of the CDR3 is TGTGCTCTTGCGGCCTCACTATTCCCAGGTGGCTGCACCGATAAACTCATCTTT. This encodes CALAASLFPGGCTDKLIF.

This clone was detected a few times. This DNA's translation differs at residue 3 from TCRdb's protein, which comes from a much larger clone; a read error is likely, and the protein shown is translated from the DNA. This rearrangement joins TRDV1 to TRDJ1; 9 nucleotides line up with TRDD3. The J gene is absent in TCRdb and was assigned here via DNA matching to germline. The CDR3 sequence is 19 residues long. The V gene's germline CDR1 is TSWWSYY and CDR2 QGS. CDR3 bases: TGTGCTCCTGGGAACCCGAGACCACTGGGGGACCATGGACCGTGTAAACTCATCTTT. Translating gives CAPGNPRPLGDHGPCKLIF.

Concerning this clone: The translation of this DNA and the TCRdb protein of a much larger clone differ at residue 5, probably owing to a read error; the protein shown here is translated from the DNA. V and J are TRDV1 and TRDJ1; 7 bases are shared with TRDD3. Here the J gene was assigned by germline matching of the DNA, as TCRdb has none. CDR1 is TSWWSYY and CDR2 is QGS in the germline V gene. With V trimmed by 3 bases and J by 8 bases, 9 bases remained unmatched. This CDR3 comprises 14 residues. This CDR3 reads CALGETKGDGKLIF. The CDR3 bases are TGTGCTCTTGGGGAGACTAAGGGGGATGGAAAACTCATCTTT.